These 11 T cell receptor beta chains were all obtained from the same sample, sequenced in a study of shared clonotypes between healthy human individuals. Generated by immunoSEQ multiplex PCR, the TCRdb table keeps only in-frame clones and is missing some. This table has 2 million to 2.5 million clones, more than 90% appearing once. The sequenced sample consisted of naive CD4+ T cells sorted from blood. Subset of the sample: CD45RA+ positively selected. The receptors were gathered from a man aged 18 to 29 in good health.

This clone was observed a single time. This chain connects TRBV5-1 to TRBJ2-7; 10 bases fit TRBD2. Germline V gene data show CDR1 as SGHRS and CDR2 as YFSETQ. Trimming took 5 bases from V and 2 from J; bases not matched to a gene: 13. The CDR3 length is 17 residues. The CDR3 region has the DNA TGCGCCAGCAGTATGAGGGGTAGCGGGGGGCCAGCCTACGAGCAGTACTTC. It yields the protein CASSMRGSGGPAYEQYF. The entire variable domain, with the rest obtained from reference TRBV5-1 and TRBJ2-7, is as follows: KAGVTQTPRYLIKTRGQQVTLSCSPISGHRSVSWYQQTPGQGLQFLFEYFSETQRNKGNFPGRFSGRQFSNSRSEMNVSTLELGDSALYLCASSMRGSGGPAYEQYFGPGTRLTVT.

The DNA for the CDR3 is TGTGCCAGCAGGACCGGGACCGCCTCCTACAATGAGCAGTTCTTC. This gives the protein CASRTGTASYNEQFF. This chain connects TRBV7-2 to TRBJ2-1, with D possibly called TRBD1 or TRBD2 (5 bases each). In germline, CDR1 is SGHTA, CDR2 FQGNSA. With 6 bases removed from V and 0 bases from J, the gap between germline ends came to 12 bases. CDR3 length equals 15 residues.

V gene TRBV7-8 combines with J gene TRBJ1-1, with no clear D. CDR1 is SGHVS and CDR2 is FQNEAQ in the germline V gene. The CDR3 loop spans 17 amino acids. The germline V and J ends were trimmed by 4 bases and 0 bases, with 18 bases remaining between them. The CDR3 region is CASSYDVGVAMNTEAFF. DNA for the CDR3: TGTGCCAGCAGCTATGACGTCGGGGTCGCCATGAACACTGAAGCTTTCTTT.

This chain uses TRBV7-9 with TRBJ2-7; D gene uncertain. V lost 3 bases and J lost 7, with 16 bases in between. Per the germline V gene, CDR1 is SEHNR and CDR2 is FQNEAQ (reference sequence). This CDR3 region has 14 residues. The CDR3 sequence is CASSFSSLTGEQYF. The CDR3 DNA sequence: TGTGCCAGCAGCTTTAGCTCTCTTACCGGGGAGCAGTACTTC.

The chain uses TRBV18 and TRBJ2-1; TRBD2 matches 15 bases. This CDR3 is 17 amino acids long. Germline trimming cut 6 bases from V and 8 bases from J; bases unmatched to any gene: 11. Germline V CDR1 and CDR2: KGHSH, LQKENI. For the CDR3, the DNA is TGTGCCAGCTCCCCAGGGACTAGCGGGGGGAACCTATATGAGCAGTTCTTC. Its protein is CASSPGTSGGNLYEQFF.

This sequence joins TRBV7-3 and TRBJ2-5, with 7 bases that match TRBD2. This CDR3 region has 16 residues. The germline V gene has CDR1 SGHTA and CDR2 FQGTGA. Trimming removed 1 base from V and 3 bases from J; junction bases left unmatched: 8. The DNA for the CDR3 is TGTGCCAGCAGCTTAATCCCGTCGGGGGGAGAAGAGACCCAGTACTTC. Encoded protein: CASSLIPSGGEETQYF.

The chain links TRBV6-5 to TRBJ2-7, with 11 bases that match TRBD1. This CDR3 comprises 15 residues. CDR1 and CDR2 from the germline V gene are MNHEY and SVGAGI. The trim removed 10 bases at V and 3 bases at J, leaving 11 bases unmatched. The DNA of the CDR3 is TGTGCCACAGGGACAGGGGGTGTTCGGGGCTACGAGCAGTACTTC. As protein: CATGTGGVRGYEQYF.

A remark on this clone: The same CDR3 is also encoded by other DNA sequences in this sample. The CDR3 bases are TGTGCCAGCAGCCCACGACAGGGAGGCACCGGGGAGCTGTTTTTT. It yields the protein CASSPRQGGTGELFF. V and J are TRBV7-2 and TRBJ2-2; D may be TRBD1 (7 bases). Trimming stripped 5 bases from V and 4 bases from J, with 14 bases between. From germline, CDR1 is SGHTA and CDR2 FQGNSA. CDR3 size: 15 residues.

The chain recombines TRBV28 with TRBJ1-1, with 10 bases fitting TRBD1. With 2 bases clipped from V and 4 bases from J, the junction kept 4 bases outside the gene matches. CDR1 and CDR2 (germline): MDHEN, SYDVKM. The CDR3 is made up of 15 amino acids. This CDR3 reads CASSLLRDRGTEAFF. In DNA, the CDR3 is TGTGCCAGCAGTTTACTCCGGGACAGGGGCACTGAAGCTTTCTTT.

A word on this clone: The same CDR3 is also encoded by other DNA sequences in this sample. This rearrangement joins TRBV7-2 to TRBJ1-5, with D uncertain. The CDR3 length is 12 residues. The ends were cut back, 1 base at V and 7 bases at J, with 5 bases in the middle. Germline V gives CDR1 SGHTA, CDR2 FQGNSA. Here the CDR3 DNA reads TGTGCCAGCAGCTTAGGGGTACAGCCCCAGCATTTT. Residues: CASSLGVQPQHF.

The J gene is TRBJ1-4, the V gene TRBV11-2, with D tentatively TRBD1 (5 bases). The CDR3 contains 15 residues. Germline V lookup: CDR1 SGHAT, CDR2 FQNNGV. V was shortened by 6 bases and J by 0 bases, with 11 bases between the two germline ends. The CDR3 loop is CASRQPGPTNEKLFF. The CDR3 DNA is TGTGCCAGCAGGCAGCCGGGGCCAACTAATGAAAAACTGTTTTTT.